The clone carrying this T cell receptor (beta chain) was seen at least ten times. The entry originates in a study of T cells in Graves' hyperthyroidism and ophthalmopathy. The CDR3 contains 15 residues. CDR1 and CDR2 (germline): ENHRY, SYGVKD. After removal of 5 bases from V and 5 bases from J, the junction contained 9 bases not matched to a gene. TCR beta CDR3 region amplification was performed from RNA transcripts. The primer set for the first-round RT-PCR of the TCR CDR3 was HTBI. Via MiXCR, TCRdb re-called the multiplex PCR reads, giving one row per CDR3 protein. This sample carries 250,000 or so distinct CDR3 sequences, roughly 17% of them seen once, and the ten largest clones take around 28%.

The chain joins TRBV10-3 to TRBJ2-7; 10 bases are a match to TRBD1. The TCR sequence derives from a woman under 30 with Graves' ophthalmopathy. Sample: blood. CDR3 in amino acids: CAISILDRGSDEQYF. CDR3 DNA sequence: TGTGCCATCAGTATCTTGGACAGGGGGAGCGACGAGCAGTACTTC.